The 27 T cell receptor beta chains below all came from one sample that was sequenced in a study of identical twins. Each CDR3 protein is one row after TCRdb ran MiXCR on the 5' RACE reads. Found here are about 1.7 million distinct CDR3 sequences, less than 35% of them singletons; the top ten hold 0.27%. The sequenced sample was cord blood. The receptors here all came from a newborn girl in good health.

The J gene is TRBJ2-7, the V gene TRBV14; TRBD2 aligns across 14 bases. CDR3 length: 20 residues. The junction had 12 bases not matched to a gene; V was cut back by 2 bases and J by 0 bases. Germline V CDR1 and CDR2: SGHDN, FVKESK. DNA for the CDR3: TGTGCCAGCAGCCAATATTTCGGGACTAGCGGGAGAAAGAGCTCCTACGAGCAGTACTTC. Its protein product is CASSQYFGTSGRKSSYEQYF.

Only a few counts were recorded for this clonotype. This chain uses TRBV9 with TRBJ2-2; D gene unclear. This CDR3 comprises 15 residues. Germline CDR1 is SGDLS and CDR2 is YYNGEE. V shed 3 bases and J shed 6 bases, with 15 bases lying between them. CDR3 protein: CASSAPRRSPGELFF. The CDR3 nucleotides are TGTGCCAGCAGCGCCCCGCGTCGCAGCCCCGGGGAGCTGTTTTTT.

The chain recombines TRBV28 with TRBJ2-3, with 9 bases aligning to TRBD2. Per germline, CDR1 MDHEN and CDR2 SYDVKM. Trimming at V came to 6 bases and at J to 1 base, leaving 8 bases not matched to a gene. There are 16 residues in the CDR3. The CDR3 loop reads CASSPASGTRTDTQYF. In DNA, the CDR3 is TGTGCCAGCAGCCCTGCTAGCGGGACCCGCACAGATACGCAGTATTTT.

This clonotype was detected once. The rearrangement uses TRBV4-1 and TRBJ1-5; 7 bases agree with TRBD1. V lost 0 bases and J lost 3; bases outside the gene matches: 8. Germline V CDR1 and CDR2: MGHRA, YSYEKL. The CDR3 runs 17 residues. CDR3 bases: TGCGCCAGCAGCCAAGAGTCGGGGCAGGGGGTCAATCAGCCCCAGCATTTT. Translated, it gives CASSQESGQGVNQPQHF.

This rearrangement joins TRBV12-3 or TRBV12-4 to TRBJ2-3; TRBD1 is a possible D gene (6 bases). The CDR3 spans 14 residues. Trimming cost V 3 bases and J 4 bases, with 11 bases left between them. The CDR3, as DNA: TGTGCCAGCAGTTTGAAGCGACAGGCAGATACGCAGTATTTT. It encodes CASSLKRQADTQYF.

Concerning this clonotype: The junction shows a germline mismatch at one end, possibly a read error. The chain joins TRBV6-1 to TRBJ2-2; 9 positions agree with TRBD2. Germline CDR1 reads MNHNS; CDR2 reads SASEGT. This CDR3 is 20 amino acids long. DNA of the CDR3: TGTGCCAGCAGGCCACGAAAGGGGTCCCTTAGCGGGAGAGGCACCGGGGGGCTGTTTTTT. As protein: CASRPRKGSLSGRGTGGLFF.

About this clonotype: A much larger clone lies one base from this, so it may be a read error. For the CDR3, the DNA is TGTGCCATCAGTGGGACTACCTACAATGTGCAGTTCTTC. It is translated as CAISGTTYNVQFF. This chain joins TRBV10-3 and TRBJ2-1; D possibly corresponds to TRBD2 (6 bases). CDR1 is ENHRY and CDR2 is SYGVKD in the germline V gene. This CDR3 comprises 13 residues.

This clonotype was detected a few times. The CDR3 sequence is CASSCYGGRGHPYGYTF. CDR3 coding DNA: TGTGCCAGCAGTTGCTACGGGGGACGGGGACATCCCTATGGCTACACCTTC. V usage is TRBV6-5 and J usage is TRBJ1-2; D is possibly TRBD1 (6 bases). CDR1 and CDR2 from the germline V gene are MNHEY and SVGAGI. The CDR3 has 17 amino acids. Deletions cut 4 bases from V and 4 bases from J, with 22 bases between.

V usage is TRBV15 and J usage is TRBJ2-2, with 7 bases that match TRBD2. V lost 5 bases, J lost 5 bases, and 11 bases stayed unmatched. CDR1 is LNHNV and CDR2 is YYDKDF in the germline V gene (reference sequence). This CDR3 comprises 16 residues. CDR3 residues: CATSVFSGPGTGELFF. In DNA, the CDR3 is TGTGCCACCAGCGTTTTTAGCGGGCCTGGGACCGGGGAGCTGTTTTTT.

This clonotype has only a few counts. J is TRBJ1-4 and V is TRBV7-2; D is unresolved. Trimming removed 4 bases at V and 5 bases at J, with 11 bases between. Per the germline V gene, CDR1 is SGHTA and CDR2 is FQGNSA. The length of the CDR3 is 14 residues. CDR3 loop: CASSSSWRNEKLFF. The CDR3 DNA sequence: TGTGCCAGCAGCTCCTCCTGGCGGAATGAAAAACTGTTTTTT.

This clonotype was picked up many times. This sequence joins TRBV3-1 and TRBJ1-1, with 8 bases matching TRBD1. This CDR3 is built from 14 residues. Per germline, CDR1 LGHDT and CDR2 YNNKEL (reference sequence). Trimming cost V 3 bases and J 1 base; bases outside gene matches: 1. The CDR3 nucleotides read TGTGCCAGCAGCCAGGGACAGGCGAACACTGAAGCTTTCTTT. Amino acid sequence: CASSQGQANTEAFF.

This chain uses TRBV28 with TRBJ2-1; 12 positions match TRBD2. V lost 6 bases to trimming and J lost 10 bases; unmatched junction nucleotides: 13. There are 16 residues in the CDR3. Germline V gene lookup returns CDR1 MDHEN and CDR2 SYDVKM. CDR3 residues: CASSSSLAGGPGEQFF. CDR3 coding DNA: TGTGCCAGCAGCTCTTCCCTAGCGGGAGGGCCCGGAGAGCAGTTCTTC. The variable domain in full, completed from reference TRBV28 and TRBJ2-1, reads DVKVTQSSRYLVKRTGEKVFLECVQDMDHENMFWYRQDPGLGLRLIYFSYDVKMKEKGDIPEGYSVSREKKERFSLILESASTNQTSMYLCASSSSLAGGPGEQFFGPGTRLTVL.

This clonotype was detected only a few times. The rearrangement uses TRBV25-1 and TRBJ2-7; maybe TRBD1 (5 bases). The CDR3 is 14 residues long. V was shortened by 5 bases and J by 7 bases, with 18 bases between the two germline ends. Germline lookup yields CDR1 MGHDK and CDR2 SYGVNS. This CDR3 is CASSPRQGNNEQYF. The CDR3 DNA follows: TGTGCCAGCAGTCCTCGCCAGGGTAACAATGAGCAGTACTTC.

The rearrangement links TRBV4-1 to TRBJ2-7; TRBD1 agrees at 9 bases. Germline trimming cut 4 bases from V and 3 bases from J; bases unmatched to any gene: 7. CDR3 length: 15 amino acids. Germline CDR1 reads MGHRA; CDR2 reads YSYEKL. The CDR3 spells CASSRGTGQNYEQYF. Written as DNA, the CDR3 is TGCGCCAGCAGCCGCGGGACAGGGCAAAACTACGAGCAGTACTTC.

The sample holds a few counts of this clonotype. The rearrangement links TRBV9 to TRBJ2-1; D possibly matches TRBD1 or TRBD2 (6 bases each). This CDR3 has 16 residues. V was shortened by 0 bases and J by 2 bases, with 12 bases between the two germline ends. Per germline, CDR1 SGDLS and CDR2 YYNGEE. DNA of the CDR3: TGTGCCAGCAGCGTAGAGATTCGGGGGCCCTACAATGAGCAGTTCTTC. Protein: CASSVEIRGPYNEQFF.

In its sample, this clonotype was seen a few times. This chain links TRBV28 with TRBJ2-5, with 7 bases lining up with TRBD1. The germline V gene has CDR1 MDHEN and CDR2 SYDVKM. V lost 6 bases and J lost 3; bases outside the gene matches: 4. The CDR3 covers 13 residues. CDR3 in amino acids: CASRQGGEETQYF. CDR3 coding DNA: TGTGCCAGCAGGCAAGGGGGCGAAGAGACCCAGTACTTC.

The rearrangement uses TRBV3-1 and TRBJ1-6; D gene unclear. The germline V gene has CDR1 LGHDT and CDR2 YNNKEL (reference sequence). This CDR3 comprises 15 residues. Trimming took 2 bases from V and 5 from J, leaving 10 bases between them. The CDR3 protein is CASSQNIRDNSPLHF. The CDR3 nucleotides are TGTGCCAGCAGCCAAAATATCCGGGATAATTCACCCCTCCACTTT.

This clonotype was seen many times. The chain links TRBV20-1 to TRBJ2-1; TRBD2 matches at 8 bases. The length of the CDR3 is 14 residues. Germline-derived CDR1 and CDR2 are DFQATT and SNEGSKA (reference sequence). The ends lost 6 bases at V and 3 bases at J; junction bases unmatched: 7. CDR3: CSAPSGSFYNEQFF. CDR3 nucleotide sequence: TGCAGTGCCCCCAGCGGGAGCTTCTACAATGAGCAGTTCTTC.

This clonotype was seen only a few times. V gene TRBV6-6 combines with J gene TRBJ1-5; D gene ambiguous. This CDR3 contains 13 residues. V lost 6 bases to trimming and J lost 3 bases, with 9 bases between them. CDR1 and CDR2 (germline): MNHNY, SVGAGI (reference sequence). The CDR3 spells CASSHTPNQPQHF. The CDR3 DNA reads as TGTGCCAGCAGCCATACACCCAATCAGCCCCAGCATTTT.

The chain is built from TRBV2 and TRBJ1-6; D gene uncertain. Germline V lookup: CDR1 SNHLY, CDR2 FYNNEI. The V end was cut by 3 bases, the J end by 0 bases, with 9 bases between. The CDR3 extends over 16 amino acids. The CDR3, as DNA: TGTGCCAGCAGTGACCGGTGGCGCTCCTATAATTCACCCCTCCACTTT. Protein: CASSDRWRSYNSPLHF.

This clonotype was observed a handful of times. This rearrangement joins TRBV5-1 to TRBJ1-4; D is ambiguous. Germline CDR1 SGHRS, CDR2 YFSETQ. This CDR3 spans 14 amino acids. The V and J ends lost 5 bases and 0 bases respectively, with 8 bases between them. CDR3 sequence reads: CASSSSATNEKLFF. Written as DNA, the CDR3 is TGCGCCAGCAGTAGTAGTGCAACTAATGAAAAACTGTTTTTT.

This clonotype was counted ten times or more. The gene calls are TRBV12-3 or TRBV12-4 and TRBJ2-3; D unresolved. This CDR3 is built from 14 residues. Trimming removed 6 bases at V and 0 bases at J, with 10 bases between. The CDR3 is CASSSRVSTDTQYF. The CDR3 DNA sequence: TGTGCCAGCAGCTCTAGAGTAAGCACAGATACGCAGTATTTT.

The chain is built from TRBV20-1 and TRBJ1-5, with a tentative D call TRBD1 (6 bases). This CDR3 is 15 amino acids long. Germline CDR1 reads DFQATT; CDR2 reads SNEGSKA (reference sequence). Trimming took 1 base from V and 5 from J, leaving 15 bases between them. The DNA for the CDR3 is TGCAGTGCTAGAGGTCTGACAGGTGAACATCAGCCCCAGCATTTT. It codes for CSARGLTGEHQPQHF.

This clonotype was found once. The rearrangement uses TRBV10-3 and TRBJ1-1; no clear D. V lost 0 bases to trimming and J lost 5 bases, with 7 bases between them. The germline gives CDR1 ENHRY, CDR2 SYGVKD. This CDR3 comprises 13 residues. The CDR3 protein is CAISESKSTEAFF. The CDR3 nucleotides read TGTGCCATCAGTGAGTCGAAGAGTACTGAAGCTTTCTTT.

This clonotype was seen only a few times. This chain uses TRBV20-1 with TRBJ1-1; 7 bases line up with TRBD1. The junction had 8 bases not matched to a gene; V was cut back by 5 bases and J by 2 bases. CDR1 is DFQATT, CDR2 SNEGSKA, per germline (reference sequence). This CDR3 is 14 amino acids long. The CDR3 region is CSAARDSVNTEAFF. As DNA, the CDR3 is TGCAGTGCTGCCCGGGACAGCGTTAACACTGAAGCTTTCTTT.

This clonotype was seen only a few times. V usage is TRBV9 and J usage is TRBJ1-2, with 9 nucleotides matching TRBD1. Per germline, CDR1 SGDLS and CDR2 YYNGEE. V shed 0 bases, J shed 0 bases, and the junction held 3 bases outside the gene matches. The CDR3 covers 16 residues. For the CDR3, the DNA is TGTGCCAGCAGCGTAGAGGGACAGGGTCCTAACTATGGCTACACCTTC. Translated, it gives CASSVEGQGPNYGYTF. Using reference TRBV9 and TRBJ1-2 for the parts outside the CDR3, the full variable domain is DSGVTQTPKHLITATGQRVTLRCSPRSGDLSVYWYQQSLDQGLQFLIQYYNGEERAKGNILERFSAQQFPDLHSELNLSSLELGDSALYFCASSVEGQGPNYGYTFGSGTRLTVV.

Note on this clonotype: This may stem from a read error, because a much larger clone lies one nucleotide away. The rearrangement uses TRBV29-1 and TRBJ2-4, with TRBD2 matching 8 bases. The CDR3 spans 15 residues. In germline, CDR1 is SQVTM, CDR2 ANQGSEA. DNA for the CDR3: TGCAGCGTTTCTTTAGCGGGACGAGCCAAAACCATTCAGTACTTC. It is translated as CSVSLAGRAKTIQYF. The whole variable domain, filled in from reference TRBV29-1 and TRBJ2-4, reads SAVISQKPSRDICQRGTSLTIQCQVDSQVTMMFWYRQQPGQSLTLIATANQGSEATYESGFVIDKFPISRPNLTFSTLTVSNMSPEDSSIYLCSVSLAGRAKTIQYFGAGTRLSVL.